This TCR beta chain was captured by sequencing in a study of cytomegalovirus exposure and HLA in healthy donors (dated by TCRdb to 2016 to 2017). Looking at the study overall: An earlier analysis of some 600 of the donors reported 276 Gb of sequence data and 95 million to 130 million unique TCR beta sequences obtained from some 200 million T cells. Roughly 290 gigabases of sequencing data and roughly 81 million unique TCR sequences made up an early release that covered about 640 HLA-typed donors. Genome-wide SNP genotypes for about 65% of the roughly 670 donors were used in a later genetic analysis, which treated that subset as a discovery cohort. Donor age, sex, ethnicity and CMV serostatus were collected together with the repertoire data. Every discovery cohort repertoire had been produced on one sequencing platform. Across under 500 genotyped donors of the cohort, an average of approximately 240,000 unique TCR beta nucleotide sequences per donor were sequenced, and roughly 20% of those sequences were non-productive. The later analysis used no new phenotypic data to find candidate immune exposures, relying instead on TCR beta sequences and their occurrence across donors. Besides the first cohort of 666 subjects, a separate validation cohort made up of over 100 different subjects was used. HLA typing included class I and class II loci at four-digit resolution. Five DR-DQ haplotypes were treated as single units for association and clustering because of strong linkage in the cohort. To decide whether each TCR beta V gene segment behaved as functional or pseudogenic, an earlier analysis of fewer than 750 of the donors relied on high-throughput TCR beta sequencing. To predict cytomegalovirus infection status, the study combined high-throughput TCR immunosequencing, statistical association of individual TCRs with disease status, and machine learning. The study used immunosequencing to profile the T cell repertoires of several hundred subjects and linked those repertoires to cytomegalovirus serostatus. The study was designed to test whether signatures of past pathogen exposure could be identified by cataloging public T cell receptors. A later analysis re-analyzed previously published TCR beta repertoires from hundreds of donors and added high-resolution HLA genotyping to study TCR occurrence patterns. The number of donors typed differed by locus, with roughly 629-640 for A, B, C, DRB1 and DQB1, around 500 for DQA1, over 600 for DPA1, and about 450 for DPB1. Among the roughly 400 genotyped donors, around 81% belonged to the genetic ancestry cluster associated with self-reported Caucasian donors. Paper-wide results and their limitations: Sequencing depth was assumed to be roughly uniform across donors in the presence/absence analyses, though that assumption may not hold. Broadly in line with IMGT annotations, most TCR beta V segments showed up in productive rearrangements about 87% or about 30% of the time in an earlier analysis of around 600 of the donors. A group of highly shared sequence variants was considered likely to be a technical artifact of the sequencing pipeline. In the study, about 150 TCR beta chains were listed as associated with cytomegalovirus. It was suggested by the authors that the approach could potentially be generalized to other disease states and immunological phenotypes. A further reported finding was that TCR beta sequences accurately predicted the HLA-A and HLA-B alleles for most subjects in the first cohort. In a later analysis, HLA-associated TCR beta chains showed more clonal expansion and lower generation probabilities than non-associated chains that were equally common. In a later analysis, several top co-occurrence clusters were reported to appear linked to parvovirus B19, influenza, CMV and Epstein-Barr virus. In a later analysis, the rate of TCR association differed among HLA loci, with DRB1 alleles having the most associated TCRs and HLA-C alleles having the fewest. Assigning TCR associations to individual alleles was difficult when HLA alleles, especially DR and DQ, strongly co-occurred. Linkage disequilibrium might explain the correlated functional status among segregating V segments, but an unknown experimental factor could not be ruled out. In vitro tests confirmed that a few of the cytomegalovirus-associated TCR beta chains recognize cytomegalovirus antigens. In a later analysis, some 18,000 TCR beta sequences were associated with specific HLA alleles at a false discovery rate of 0.05. In a later genetic analysis, a missense DCLRE1C variant was associated with V-gene and J-gene trimming of TCR beta chains, and the association was replicated in an independent cohort. In both the original and validation cohorts, the classifier was reported to diagnose cytomegalovirus status with high specificity and sensitivity. While some public TCRs were present in many individuals, most TCR sequences turned up only very rarely across donors. Most CMV-associated TCR beta chains appeared to be HLA-restricted in a later analysis, and the HLA associations seemed to be driven largely by CMV exposure. About 15 rarely observed V segments, including chromosome 9 orphons, were excluded from the earlier analysis of about 610 of the donors because counts were too low. This cohort had only TCR beta chains sequenced, and the lack of alpha or paired-chain data limited which features could be detected. For the cohort, immune exposure information was limited to CMV serostatus. Some IMGT-functional V segments, including TRBV6-2 and TRBV6-3, could not be distinguished by the 87-base-pair reads and were therefore excluded. Because HLA typing was unavailable for some donors at each locus, only the typed subset was used in association tests. In a later genetic analysis, fewer N-insertions in productive TCRs were reported among donors in an Asian-associated ancestry cluster than the roughly 700-donor mean.

In total, 500 to 700 healthy bone marrow donors made up the cohort. At the time of sampling, all cohort members were nominally healthy, though unrecorded immune exposures were likely present. The donor tested CMV seronegative and was one of the 352 seronegative cohort members. Every donor gave a peripheral blood sample, and the peripheral blood mononuclear cells from that sample were used for TCR beta sequencing. The Qiagen DNeasy Blood Extraction Kit was used to extract genomic DNA from the blood cell samples. With regard to this clone: Its antigen is unknown. The input lacks base qualities; no much larger clone sits a single base away.

Inclusive of the bounding cysteine and phenylalanine, the CDR3 is 15 residues long. The DNA shown is the 45-base CDR3, in frame from base 1. CDR1 SGHAT and CDR2 FQNNGV are derived from the germline V gene. V trim: 5 bases; J trim: 6 bases; unmatched bases: 7. Library preparation employed the immunoSEQ multiplex PCR assay. A mixture of 60 forward primers for TCR Vbeta segments and 13 reverse primers for TCR Jbeta segments was used in the multiplex PCR. A multiplex PCR assay on genomic DNA amplified the CDR3 region of rearranged TCR beta genes. Amplified TCR beta libraries were sequenced as 87-base-pair reads on the Illumina HiSeq System. The source study handled its data this way. A later analysis tallied roughly 78 million unique TCR beta chains across the 700 or so repertoires, and approximately 11 million of those chains were shared by two or more donors. Raw reads were error-corrected and collapsed into unique sequences with a nearest-neighbor algorithm that merged closely related sequences to remove PCR and sequencing errors. Alignment of CDR3 sequences to IMGT reference sequences was used to assign V, D and J gene segments. For a sequence to be retained, at least a six-nucleotide match to both a V gene segment and a J gene segment was required. A rearrangement was called productive if the CDR3 had no stop codons and remained in frame with V and J, and every other rearrangement was called non-productive. Following IMGT convention, CDR3 was defined as the stretch from the second conserved V-encoded cysteine to the conserved J-encoded phenylalanine. The earlier analysis of roughly 590 of the donors excluded sequences that lacked an unambiguous match to a single V gene segment. In an earlier analysis of a few hundred of the donors, V segments were called functional above 56.7% productive rearrangements and were called segregating when the between-donor standard deviation exceeded 5%. A statistical classification framework was built to diagnose cytomegalovirus status from the catalog of TCR beta chain sequences. In a later analysis, TCR nucleotide sequences were compared against IMGT/GENE-DB human TR gene sequences so that V and J genes could be assigned. Using the TCRdist pipeline, a later analysis assigned CDR3 sequences along with most-parsimonious VDJ recombination scenarios. In a later analysis, each TCR beta chain was defined by its CDR3 amino acid sequence together with its V-gene family, and reads without a unique V-gene family were excluded. A later analysis removed nearly 600 highly shared, low-generation-probability nucleotide sequences to deal with suspected cross-contamination and a sequencing artifact. For each public chain, a later analysis derived a clonal expansion index from normalized ranks of inferred template counts within each repertoire. A later analysis computed generation probabilities with a VDJ recombination model fitted to out-of-frame rearrangements, and checked the results against IGoR. In a later analysis, TCR-TCR, TCR-HLA and TCR-CMV co-occurrence was scored with hypergeometric tests, and a repertoire-size bias correction was applied to TCR pairs. False discovery rates were estimated in a later analysis by permuting HLA or CMV assignments 20 times. In a later analysis, co-occurring TCRs were grouped using DBSCAN, and TCRdist sequence similarity was added for clustering within HLA-allele-positive subsets. For co-occurrence clustering, repertoires with fewer than 30,000 or more than 120,000 public chains were excluded, along with roughly 5 repertoires with anomalous nucleotide sharing. TCRdb provides this immuneACCESS table in a form limited to in-frame rearrangements. Some clones are lacking; in checked studies, under half of them reflect an unresolved V gene, and why the rest are absent is not known. D and trimming were read from the DNA, whereas the V and J calls and clone size are those reported in that table. Within this sample are approximately 240,000 clones, with roughly 90% of them counted one time only. The ten largest account for 0.9% to 1.1% of the sample.

The rearrangement combines TRBV11-2 with TRBJ2-5; 12 junctional bases match TRBD2. This clonotype was obtained from a woman between 18 and 29 years old in good health and CMV-seronegative. Sample: PBMCs. The CDR3 protein is CASSALAGGQQTQYF. Read as DNA, the sequence is TGTGCCAGCAGCGCACTAGCGGGGGGTCAGCAGACCCAGTACTTC. The CDR3 plus the reference TRBV11-2 and TRBJ2-5 genes for the other parts give the full variable domain: EAGVAQSPRYKIIEKRQSVAFWCNPISGHATLYWYQQILGQGPKLLIQFQNNGVVDDSQLPKDRFSAERLKGVDSTLKIQPAKLEDSAVYLCASSALAGGQQTQYFGPGTRLLVL.